Listed here is a single T cell receptor beta chain. Its target is not known. The data stem from a study of cytomegalovirus exposure and HLA in healthy donors. Across the whole study: Early release data held approximately 81 million unique TCRs from HLA-typed donors. Study-level results: Prior analysis indicated that the majority of TCR beta V segments exhibited productivity approximately 87% or approximately 30% of the time.

In the PCR, 60 Vbeta and 13 Jbeta primers were used. Profiled with immunoSEQ multiplex PCR; TCRdb holds only in-frame clones, not every one. The sample carries 75,000 to 100,000 clones, more than 70% recorded once. The CDR3 contains 16 residues. V trimming: 2 bases; J trimming: 2 bases; junction bases outside the gene matches: 4. The germline gives CDR1 SEHNR, CDR2 FQNEAQ (reference sequence). This clonotype originated in a woman aged 60-75 years in good health and CMV-seropositive. Sequencing was done on a sample of PBMCs. V and J are TRBV7-9 and TRBJ2-7; 12 bases agree with TRBD2. For the CDR3, the DNA is TGTGCCAGCAGCTTACCGACTAGCGGGAGACCCTACGAGCAGTACTTC. Translation: CASSLPTSGRPYEQYF.